This TCR beta chain was identified in a study of shared clonotypes between healthy human individuals. CDR1 and CDR2 (germline): MNHEY, SVGAGI. V shed 0 bases, J shed 8 bases, and the junction held 5 bases outside the gene matches. This CDR3 comprises 15 residues. Of note for this clone: No antigen is known for it.

Findings of the study overall: Even with large depth, rarefaction showed that sorted-subset sequencing was incomplete.

Naive CD4+ cells were CD45RA-selected; the remaining cells were memory. Data came from immunoSEQ multiplex PCR; TCRdb stores just in-frame clones and leaves some out. The data contain some 2,000,000 clones, roughly 94% of them singletons. The receptor was isolated from a man aged 18 to 30 in good health. The sample comprised naive CD4+ T cells sorted from blood. This sample's subset: CD45RA+ positively selected. The rearrangement uses TRBV6-5 and TRBJ1-4; 8 positions agree with TRBD1. The CDR3 region is CASSYSTGDREKLFF. In DNA form, the CDR3 reads TGTGCCAGCAGTTACTCGACAGGGGATCGGGAAAAACTGTTTTTT.